This T cell receptor beta chain derives from a study of blood T cell repertoires in COVID-19. Looking at the study overall: Sources were T cells, B-cell-depleted T cells, or PBMCs; the material itself was cDNA or gDNA.

This CDR3 has 18 residues. Germline V gene data show CDR1 as SGHNT and CDR2 as YENEEA. Trimming stripped 5 bases from V and 1 base from J, with 23 bases between. TCRdb keeps only in-frame clones here, not all; method: immunoSEQ multiplex PCR. The sample comprises approximately 170,000 clones, approximately 86% of which are singletons, and 5.5% to 8% rests with the top ten. This clone was detected once. Sequencing used peripheral blood. The J gene is TRBJ1-2, the V gene TRBV11-3, with TRBD1 as a possible D gene (5 bases). The TCR sequence derives from a man older than 75 with COVID-19, enrolled during active disease. CDR3 region: CASSRLGVEVNLNYGYTF. CDR3 DNA: TGTGCCAGCAGCCGCTTAGGGGTAGAGGTAAACCTTAACTATGGCTACACCTTC. Combining the CDR3 with reference TRBV11-3 and TRBJ1-2 gives the whole variable domain EAGVVQSPRYKIIEKKQPVAFWCNPISGHNTLYWYLQNLGQGPELLIRYENEEAVDDSQLPKDRFSAERLKGVDSTLKIQPAELGDSAVYLCASSRLGVEVNLNYGYTFGSGTRLTVV.